The clone carrying this TCR beta chain was found a few times. Its matching antigen is unknown. This entry is derived from a study of PD-1 blockade in classical Hodgkin lymphoma. Findings and caveats of the study: The study found that TCR diversity rose significantly by C4D1 in CD4+ but not CD8+ cells. Nivolumab initiated under 1 year post-ASCT led to patient exclusion.

Germline V CDR1 and CDR2: SGHRS, YFSETQ. V lost 3 bases to trimming and J lost 5 bases; unmatched junction nucleotides: 1. CDR3 length: 13 residues. Only in-frame clones appear in the TCRdb table, and some are missing; sequencing was by immunoSEQ multiplex PCR. The top ten clones hold 2.5% to 3.5% of a sample with about 44,000 clones, 60% to 70% of them seen once. Time point indicated: cycle 4 day 1 (C4D1), after around six weeks of nivolumab. All the patients suffered relapse after autologous stem cell transplantation, and brentuximab vedotin exposure differed. This chain joins TRBV5-1 and TRBJ1-2; 10 bases match TRBD1. This TCR came from a human donor with classical Hodgkin lymphoma. The material was peripheral blood mononuclear cells (PBMCs), obtained before the fourth cycle of nivolumab. This CDR3 reads CASSSGQGYGYTF. The CDR3 region has the DNA TGCGCCAGCAGCTCGGGACAGGGGTATGGCTACACCTTC.